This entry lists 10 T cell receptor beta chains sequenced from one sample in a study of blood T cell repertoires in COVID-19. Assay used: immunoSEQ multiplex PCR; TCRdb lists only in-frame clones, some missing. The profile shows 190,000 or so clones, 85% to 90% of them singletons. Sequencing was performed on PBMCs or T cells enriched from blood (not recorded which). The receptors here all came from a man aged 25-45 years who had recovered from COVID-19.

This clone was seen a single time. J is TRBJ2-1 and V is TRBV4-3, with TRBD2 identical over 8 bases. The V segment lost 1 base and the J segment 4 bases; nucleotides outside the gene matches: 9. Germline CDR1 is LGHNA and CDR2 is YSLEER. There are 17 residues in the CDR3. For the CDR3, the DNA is TGCGCCAGCAGCCAAGGGGCAGCGGGGGCCATTTACAATGAGCAGTTCTTC. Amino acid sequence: CASSQGAAGAIYNEQFF.

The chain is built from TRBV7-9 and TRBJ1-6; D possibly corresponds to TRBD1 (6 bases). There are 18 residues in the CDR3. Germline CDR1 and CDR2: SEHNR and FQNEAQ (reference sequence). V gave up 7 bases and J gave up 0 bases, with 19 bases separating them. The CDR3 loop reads CASNHSPQGSSYNSPLHF. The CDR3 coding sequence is TGTGCCAGCAACCACTCCCCACAGGGCAGCTCCTATAATTCACCCCTCCACTTT.

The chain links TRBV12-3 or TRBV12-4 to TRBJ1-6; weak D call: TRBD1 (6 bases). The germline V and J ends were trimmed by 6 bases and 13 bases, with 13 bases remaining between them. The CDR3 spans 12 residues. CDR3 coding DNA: TGTGCCAGCAGCCCCGCCAGGGGCCCCCTCCACTTT. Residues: CASSPARGPLHF.

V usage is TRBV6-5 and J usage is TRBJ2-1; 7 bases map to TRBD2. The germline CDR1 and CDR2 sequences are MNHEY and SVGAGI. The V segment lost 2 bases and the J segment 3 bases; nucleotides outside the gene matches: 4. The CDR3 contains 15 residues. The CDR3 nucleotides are TGTGCCAGCAGTTACGGCGGGAGAGGCTACAATGAGCAGTTCTTC. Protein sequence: CASSYGGRGYNEQFF.

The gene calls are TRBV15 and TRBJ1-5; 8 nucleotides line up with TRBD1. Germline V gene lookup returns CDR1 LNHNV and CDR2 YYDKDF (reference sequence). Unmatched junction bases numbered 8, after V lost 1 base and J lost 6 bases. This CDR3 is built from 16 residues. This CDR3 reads CATSRGVTGGSQPQHF. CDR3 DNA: TGTGCCACCAGCAGAGGAGTTACAGGGGGTAGTCAGCCCCAGCATTTT.

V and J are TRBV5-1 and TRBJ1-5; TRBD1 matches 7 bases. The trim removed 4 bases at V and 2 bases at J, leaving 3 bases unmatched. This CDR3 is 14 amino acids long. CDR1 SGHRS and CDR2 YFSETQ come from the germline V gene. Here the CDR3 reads CASSPGTGNQPQHF. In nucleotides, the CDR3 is TGCGCCAGCAGCCCCGGGACAGGCAATCAGCCCCAGCATTTT.

CDR3: CSVEARGDTGELFF. The DNA for the CDR3 is TGCAGCGTTGAAGCCAGGGGGGACACCGGGGAGCTGTTTTTT. The chain combines TRBV29-1 with TRBJ2-2, with a weak D call TRBD1 (7 bases). The CDR3 contains 14 residues. Trimming removed 1 base from V and 3 bases from J, with 9 bases in between. CDR1 is SQVTM and CDR2 is ANQGSEA in the germline V gene.

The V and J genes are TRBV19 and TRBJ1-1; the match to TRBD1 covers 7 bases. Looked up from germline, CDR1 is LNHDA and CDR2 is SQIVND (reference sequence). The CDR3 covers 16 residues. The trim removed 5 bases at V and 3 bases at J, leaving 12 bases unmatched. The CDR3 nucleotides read TGTGCCAGTAGTGAGGGGACAGCCAGATGGGACACTGAAGCTTTCTTT. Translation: CASSEGTARWDTEAFF. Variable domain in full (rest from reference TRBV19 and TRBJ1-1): DGGITQSPKYLFRKEGQNVTLSCEQNLNHDAMYWYRQDPGQGLRLIYYSQIVNDFQKGDIAEGYSVSREKKESFPLTVTSAQKNPTAFYLCASSEGTARWDTEAFFGQGTRLTVV.

This chain's CDR3 is CASSLTRTGLNGYTF. The CDR3 DNA sequence: TGTGCCAGCAGTTTGACGCGGACAGGCCTCAATGGCTACACCTTC. The chain has TRBV27 and TRBJ1-2; 7 positions agree with TRBD1. Germline CDR1 is MNHEY and CDR2 is SMNVEV (reference sequence). The V segment lost 3 bases and the J segment 6 bases; nucleotides outside the gene matches: 10. The CDR3 extends over 15 amino acids.

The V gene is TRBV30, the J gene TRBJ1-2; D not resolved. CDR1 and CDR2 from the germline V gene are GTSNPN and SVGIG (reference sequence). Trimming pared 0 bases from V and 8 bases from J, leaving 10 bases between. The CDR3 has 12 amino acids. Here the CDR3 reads CAWSVRAKGYTF. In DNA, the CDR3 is TGTGCCTGGAGTGTGAGGGCGAAGGGCTACACCTTC.